The source of this T cell receptor beta chain is a study of T-cell reconstitution after alpha-beta-depleted transplantation in children. Unique molecular identifiers were built into the TCRbeta library. In TCRdb, the PCR reads were re-called with MiXCR into one record per CDR3 protein. The sample yields 600,000 or so distinct CDR3 sequences, approximately 22% seen once. The CDR3 consists of 15 residues. Trimming cost V 2 bases and J 4 bases; bases outside gene matches: 6. CDR1 and CDR2 from the germline V gene are MDHEN and SYDVKM. Material: PBMCs, mostly from graft donor cells, obtained 360 days after TCRalphabeta/CD19-depleted stem cell transplant. V gene TRBV28 combines with J gene TRBJ2-3; 7 positions match TRBD2. The receptor comes from a boy younger than two who had a stem cell transplant for acute myeloid leukemia, so the T cells may come from the graft donor. CDR3 protein: CASSLPPAGPDTQYF. The CDR3 nucleotides read TGTGCCAGCAGTTTACCTCCAGCGGGGCCAGATACGCAGTATTTT.